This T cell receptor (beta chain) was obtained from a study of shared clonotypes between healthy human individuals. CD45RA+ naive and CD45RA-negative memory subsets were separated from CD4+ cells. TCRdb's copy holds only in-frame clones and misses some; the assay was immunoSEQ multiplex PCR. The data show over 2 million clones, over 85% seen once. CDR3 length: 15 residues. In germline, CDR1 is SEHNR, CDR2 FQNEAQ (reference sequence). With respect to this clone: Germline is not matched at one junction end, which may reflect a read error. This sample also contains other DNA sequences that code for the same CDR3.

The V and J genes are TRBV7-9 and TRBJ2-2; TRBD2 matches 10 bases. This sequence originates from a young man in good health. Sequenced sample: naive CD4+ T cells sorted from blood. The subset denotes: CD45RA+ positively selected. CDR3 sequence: CASSLAGANTGELFF. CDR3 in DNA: TGTGCCAGCAGCCTAGCGGGGGCCAACACCGGGGAGCTGTTTTTT.